This TCR beta chain was captured in a study of cytotoxic CD8 clonotypes in ibrutinib-treated CLL. The V segment lost 4 bases and the J segment 5 bases; nucleotides outside the gene matches: 13. The CDR3 is 17 amino acids. The germline V gene encodes CDR1 SGHDT and CDR2 YYEEEE. The assay was immunoSEQ multiplex PCR, and TCRdb's table has in-frame clones only and misses some. Among some 50,000 clones listed, 45% to 60% were seen once. The chain is built from TRBV5-6 and TRBJ2-5, with TRBD2 matching 11 bases. Sample: PBMCs, taken after 24 months of ibrutinib treatment. The TCR was taken from a human donor with chronic lymphocytic leukemia. Here the CDR3 DNA reads TGTGCCAGCAGCACTATAGCGGGGGGGCCGGTCCGCGAGACCCAGTACTTC. Its translation is CASSTIAGGPVRETQYF.